The present TCR beta chain was sequenced within a study of technical replicates of blood from several donors. Using immunoSEQ multiplex PCR, the repertoire was profiled, and TCRdb retains in-frame clones only, with some absent. The sample holds around 74,000 clones, about 86% seen once. CDR1 and CDR2 (germline): MNHNY, SVGAGI (reference sequence). The CDR3 runs to 15 residues. Trimming left V 5 bases short and J 2 bases short, with 13 bases between. The rearrangement joins TRBV6-6 to TRBJ2-4, with D maybe TRBD1 (6 bases). This sequence originates from a human donor in good health. Some clones in this sample may be carry-over from other donors' samples. Sequencing was done on a sample of PBMCs. CDR3 in DNA: TGTGCCAGCAGTCCTAAGGACAGTCCCAAAAACATTCAGTACTTC. Translation: CASSPKDSPKNIQYF.